These 29 T cell receptor beta chains share one sample of origin, sequenced in a study of shared clonotypes between healthy human individuals. Repertoires were generated with immunoSEQ multiplex PCR, while TCRdb's copy carries only in-frame clones and drops some. The table records 700,000 or so clones, approximately 79% of them present only once. Input material: memory CD4+ T cells sorted from blood. The subset: CD45RA-negative fraction. These TCRs come from a woman aged 25 to 39 in good health.

The chain employs TRBV6-5 and TRBJ1-1, with D perhaps matching TRBD1 (6 bases). The CDR3 contains 14 residues. Trimming pared 6 bases from V and 0 bases from J, leaving 11 bases between. The germline V gene has CDR1 MNHEY and CDR2 SVGAGI. As DNA, the CDR3 is TGTGCCAGCAGGGAGGACAGACTGAACACTGAAGCTTTCTTT. It codes for CASREDRLNTEAFF.

The J gene is TRBJ1-5, the V gene TRBV27, with unresolved D. The germline V and J ends were trimmed by 5 bases and 3 bases, with 11 bases remaining between them. From germline, CDR1 is MNHEY and CDR2 SMNVEV (reference sequence). The CDR3 runs to 14 residues. In DNA, the CDR3 is TGTGCCAGCAGTCCCTACAACCCCAATCAGCCCCAGCATTTT. This translates into CASSPYNPNQPQHF.

This chain connects TRBV4-1 to TRBJ1-3, with 9 bases fitting TRBD1. With 0 bases clipped from V and 2 bases from J, the junction kept 2 bases outside the gene matches. CDR3 length: 16 amino acids. Germline lookup yields CDR1 MGHRA and CDR2 YSYEKL. The DNA for the CDR3 is TGCGCCAGCAGCCAAGAACAGGGGGCAGCTGGAAACACCATATATTTT. Protein product: CASSQEQGAAGNTIYF.

The chain joins TRBV7-6 to TRBJ2-1, with 14 bases aligning to TRBD2. The CDR3 extends over 17 amino acids. Germline V lookup: CDR1 SGHVS, CDR2 FNYEAQ. The V and J ends lost 1 base and 10 bases, in that order; junction bases with no gene match: 9. CDR3 protein: CASSLEPGLAGGGEQFF. The DNA for the CDR3 is TGTGCCAGCAGCTTAGAACCCGGACTAGCGGGAGGTGGAGAGCAGTTCTTC. The whole variable domain, filled in from reference TRBV7-6 and TRBJ2-1, reads GAGVSQSPRYKVTKRGQDVALRCDPISGHVSLYWYRQALGQGPEFLTYFNYEAQQDKSGLPNDRFSAERPEGSISTLTIQRTEQRDSAMYRCASSLEPGLAGGGEQFFGPGTRLTVL.

This clone is a singleton in its sample. This chain connects TRBV30 to TRBJ2-1; perhaps TRBD2 as D (5 bases). The V end was cut by 8 bases, the J end by 5 bases, with 16 bases between. The V gene's germline CDR1 is GTSNPN and CDR2 SVGIG (reference sequence). The CDR3 contains 13 residues. CDR3 protein: CAHLAPHHNEQFF. The CDR3, as DNA: TGTGCCCATCTAGCCCCCCACCACAATGAGCAGTTCTTC.

This chain connects TRBV7-8 to TRBJ1-5; 7 bases align to TRBD1. CDR1 and CDR2 from the germline V gene are SGHVS and FQNEAQ. The length of the CDR3 is 17 residues. Trimming at V came to 1 base and at J to 6 bases, leaving 12 bases not matched to a gene. The CDR3 DNA is TGTGCCAGCAGCTTAGGCTACTACAGGGGTGCTTTTCAGCCCCAGCATTTT. It encodes CASSLGYYRGAFQPQHF.

V gene TRBV5-4 combines with J gene TRBJ2-5, with 8 positions matching TRBD1. J gave up 0 bases and V 9 bases, and 7 bases lay outside the gene matches. The CDR3 sequence is 14 residues long. The germline CDR1 and CDR2 sequences are SGHNT and YYREEE (reference sequence). CDR3 protein: CATLDRANQETQYF. In DNA, the CDR3 is TGTGCCACTTTGGACAGGGCGAACCAAGAGACCCAGTACTTC. Filled out from reference TRBV5-4 and TRBJ2-5, the complete variable domain reads ETGVTQSPTHLIKTRGQQVTLRCSSQSGHNTVSWYQQALGQGPQFIFQYYREEENGRGNFPPRFSGLQFPNYSSELNVNALELDDSALYLCATLDRANQETQYFGPGTRLLVL.

V gene TRBV7-9 combines with J gene TRBJ2-1; the match to TRBD2 covers 11 bases. CDR1 and CDR2 from the germline V gene are SEHNR and FQNEAQ (reference sequence). Losses at the gene ends were 5 bases for V and 4 bases for J; bases not matched to a gene: 4. CDR3 length: 15 amino acids. CDR3 protein: CASSTGTSGYNEQFF. The DNA of the CDR3 is TGTGCCAGCAGCACCGGGACTAGCGGTTACAATGAGCAGTTCTTC. Filled out from reference TRBV7-9 and TRBJ2-1, the complete variable domain reads DTGVSQNPRHKITKRGQNVTFRCDPISEHNRLYWYRQTLGQGPEFLTYFQNEAQLEKSRLLSDRFSAERPKGSFSTLEIQRTEQGDSAMYLCASSTGTSGYNEQFFGPGTRLTVL.

The J gene is TRBJ1-2, the V gene TRBV25-1; TRBD1 is a possible D gene (6 bases). CDR3 length: 14 residues. In germline, CDR1 is MGHDK, CDR2 SYGVNS. V lost 5 bases and J 5 bases, leaving 15 bases between the germline ends. CDR3 in amino acids: CASSPPGGAYGYTF. CDR3 coding DNA: TGTGCCAGCAGTCCTCCGGGGGGCGCGTATGGCTACACCTTC.

The chain uses TRBV6-5 and TRBJ2-7; tentative D call: TRBD1 (5 bases). Trimming stripped 8 bases from V and 6 bases from J, with 20 bases between. The CDR3 spans 14 residues. Germline CDR1 reads MNHEY; CDR2 reads SVGAGI. CDR3 sequence (DNA): TGTGCCAGCCGAAAGTTACAGGAAACTTCCGAGCAGTACTTC. This encodes CASRKLQETSEQYF.

This clone occurred a few times. The CDR3 nucleotides read TGCGCCAGCAGCTTGTACAGTGACTCTGGAAACACCATATATTTT. As protein: CASSLYSDSGNTIYF. The rearrangement joins TRBV5-1 to TRBJ1-3; D unclear. CDR1 is SGHRS, CDR2 YFSETQ, per germline. The CDR3 is made up of 15 amino acids. Deletions cut 1 base from V and 0 bases from J, with 8 bases between.

The gene calls are TRBV27 and TRBJ1-1, with D unclear. Germline CDR1 is MNHEY and CDR2 is SMNVEV (reference sequence). V dropped 6 bases and J dropped 7 bases, with 15 bases sitting between them. The CDR3 extends over 13 amino acids. The DNA of the CDR3 is TGTGCCAGCAGGACGGGGAGCAGCTTTGAAGCTTTCTTT. It is translated as CASRTGSSFEAFF.

The chain uses TRBV16 and TRBJ1-5, with 8 bases aligning to TRBD1. The J segment lost 3 bases and the V segment lost 3 bases, leaving 4 bases of the junction unmatched. CDR1 is KGHSY and CDR2 is FQNENV in the germline V gene. This CDR3 is built from 15 residues. The CDR3 loop is CASSHGTGPNQPQHF. The CDR3 DNA is TGTGCCAGCAGCCATGGGACAGGACCCAATCAGCCCCAGCATTTT.

J is TRBJ2-7 and V is TRBV29-1; the match to TRBD2 covers 8 bases. Looked up from germline, CDR1 is SQVTM and CDR2 is ANQGSEA. The CDR3 covers 14 residues. The V segment lost 1 base and the J segment 3 bases; nucleotides outside the gene matches: 5. CDR3 residues: CSVEGPGGRYEQYF. In nucleotides, the CDR3 is TGCAGCGTTGAAGGTCCGGGAGGGCGCTACGAGCAGTACTTC.

This clone was found a few times. The rearrangement uses TRBV29-1 and TRBJ1-5; 8 bases line up with TRBD1. CDR1 SQVTM and CDR2 ANQGSEA come from the germline V gene. There are 13 residues in the CDR3. Trimming cost V 6 bases and J 6 bases; bases outside gene matches: 7. In nucleotides, the CDR3 is TGCAGCGTCCAGGGGGCCCCGGGTCAGCCCCAGCATTTT. This translates into CSVQGAPGQPQHF.

The rearrangement uses TRBV18 and TRBJ2-5, with D perhaps TRBD2 (5 bases). The V and J ends lost 1 base and 5 bases respectively, with 8 bases between them. The germline V gene encodes CDR1 KGHSH and CDR2 LQKENI. The CDR3 has 13 residues. Here the CDR3 reads CASSPREFETQYF. The CDR3 DNA reads TGTGCCAGCTCACCACGGGAGTTTGAGACCCAGTACTTC.

This chain uses TRBV18 with TRBJ2-2; weak D call: TRBD1 (5 bases). CDR1 KGHSH and CDR2 LQKENI come from the germline V gene. Deletions cut 3 bases from V and 0 bases from J, with 8 bases between. The CDR3 loop spans 15 amino acids. The CDR3, as DNA: TGTGCCAGCTCACCCACGACAGCGAACACCGGGGAGCTGTTTTTT. It translates to CASSPTTANTGELFF.

The V call is TRBV19, the J call TRBJ1-1, with TRBD1 as a possible D gene (6 bases). CDR3 length equals 14 residues. V lost 7 bases and J lost 6, with 18 bases in between. Germline CDR1 LNHDA, CDR2 SQIVND (reference sequence). The CDR3 region is CASNPQGRWPEAFF. The CDR3 nucleotides read TGTGCCAGTAACCCACAGGGTCGATGGCCTGAAGCTTTCTTT.

The chain joins TRBV29-1 to TRBJ2-4, with 7 bases lining up with TRBD2. Germline CDR1 and CDR2: SQVTM and ANQGSEA. J gave up 1 base and V 4 bases, and 16 bases lay outside the gene matches. The CDR3 extends over 18 amino acids. The CDR3 DNA sequence: TGCAGCGTTGCACGAGTGGGAGGGCCCTTGGGGGCCAAAAACATTCAGTACTTC. Translating it yields CSVARVGGPLGAKNIQYF.

CDR3 residues: CASSPTGDEQFF. In DNA form, the CDR3 reads TGTGCCAGCAGCCCTACGGGGGATGAGCAGTTCTTC. The V call is TRBV11-2, the J call TRBJ2-1; maybe TRBD2 (6 bases). Per germline, CDR1 SGHAT and CDR2 FQNNGV. The germline V and J ends were trimmed by 5 bases and 8 bases, with 10 bases remaining between them. The CDR3 consists of 12 residues.

This clone appeared a few times. This chain links TRBV5-1 with TRBJ1-4; D call uncertain. The CDR3 sequence is 13 residues long. V was shortened by 1 base and J by 8 bases, with 9 bases between the two germline ends. Germline V lookup: CDR1 SGHRS, CDR2 YFSETQ. The CDR3 sequence is CASSLRNTEKLFF. The CDR3 DNA reads TGCGCCAGCAGCTTGAGGAACACAGAAAAACTGTTTTTT.

The chain couples TRBV15 to TRBJ2-2; D might be TRBD2 (5 bases). The germline gives CDR1 LNHNV, CDR2 YYDKDF (reference sequence). The CDR3 loop spans 18 amino acids. V dropped 0 bases and J dropped 1 base, with 15 bases sitting between them. For the CDR3, the DNA is TGTGCCACCAGCAGAGATCGGGGTGGACCAAAGAACACCGGGGAGCTGTTTTTT. It encodes CATSRDRGGPKNTGELFF.

The J gene is TRBJ1-2, the V gene TRBV2; 7 bases align to TRBD1. CDR3 length: 14 amino acids. V trimming: 4 bases; J trimming: 4 bases; junction bases outside the gene matches: 6. Germline lookup yields CDR1 SNHLY and CDR2 FYNNEI. CDR3 sequence reads: CASSGQGEGYGYTF. The CDR3 DNA is TGTGCCAGCAGTGGACAGGGAGAGGGCTATGGCTACACCTTC. The complete variable domain, with remaining parts taken from reference TRBV2 and TRBJ1-2, reads EPEVTQTPSHQVTQMGQEVILRCVPISNHLYFYWYRQILGQKVEFLVSFYNNEISEKSEIFDDQFSVERPDGSNFTLKIRSTKLEDSAMYFCASSGQGEGYGYTFGSGTRLTVV.

The chain combines TRBV14 with TRBJ2-7; TRBD2 agrees at 9 bases. Germline lookup yields CDR1 SGHDN and CDR2 FVKESK. The CDR3 has 17 residues. V trimming: 2 bases; J trimming: 0 bases; junction bases outside the gene matches: 8. This CDR3 is CASSQTSGSRSSYEQYF. As DNA, the CDR3 is TGTGCCAGCAGCCAAACTAGCGGGTCCAGGAGCTCCTACGAGCAGTACTTC.

This clone was observed at least ten times. The chain links TRBV5-4 to TRBJ2-1, with 10 positions matching TRBD2. J gave up 4 bases and V 4 bases, and 5 bases lay outside the gene matches. This CDR3 spans 15 amino acids. Germline CDR1 SGHNT, CDR2 YYREEE (reference sequence). Written as DNA, the CDR3 is TGTGCCAGCAGCCGTACTAGCGGGACTTACAATGAGCAGTTCTTC. The encoded protein is CASSRTSGTYNEQFF.

The chain carries TRBV4-1 and TRBJ2-7, with D perhaps TRBD2 (6 bases). CDR1 MGHRA and CDR2 YSYEKL come from the germline V gene. The CDR3 has 15 residues. Trimming pared 4 bases from V and 2 bases from J, leaving 15 bases between. This CDR3 reads CASSLRSGQTYEQYF. The CDR3 region has the DNA TGCGCCAGCAGCCTCCGTAGCGGACAAACCTACGAGCAGTACTTC.

The chain joins TRBV28 to TRBJ2-7; D gene ambiguous. The CDR3 is 14 amino acids. Deletions cut 4 bases from V and 6 bases from J, with 16 bases between. Per germline, CDR1 MDHEN and CDR2 SYDVKM. CDR3 sequence reads: CASSSGQKHGEQYF. Here the CDR3 DNA reads TGTGCCAGCAGTTCGGGCCAGAAGCATGGCGAGCAGTACTTC. Looking up the rest from reference TRBV28 and TRBJ2-7 gives the full variable domain: DVKVTQSSRYLVKRTGEKVFLECVQDMDHENMFWYRQDPGLGLRLIYFSYDVKMKEKGDIPEGYSVSREKKERFSLILESASTNQTSMYLCASSSGQKHGEQYFGPGTRLTVT.

The V gene is TRBV7-8, the J gene TRBJ1-3, with 9 bases fitting TRBD1. With 5 bases clipped from V and 0 bases from J, the junction kept 8 bases outside the gene matches. The CDR3 runs to 17 residues. Germline values: CDR1 SGHVS, CDR2 FQNEAQ. The CDR3 here is CASSTGQGLHSGNTIYF. The CDR3 nucleotides are TGTGCCAGCAGCACGGGACAGGGCCTTCACTCTGGAAACACCATATATTTT. Filled out from reference TRBV7-8 and TRBJ1-3, the complete variable domain reads GAGVSQSPRYKVAKRGQDVALRCDPISGHVSLFWYQQALGQGPEFLTYFQNEAQLDKSGLPSDRFFAERPEGSVSTLKIQRTQQEDSAVYLCASSTGQGLHSGNTIYFGEGSWLTVV.

The genes are TRBV11-2 and TRBJ1-5; D is perhaps TRBD1 (5 bases). This CDR3 comprises 12 residues. Trimming cost V 9 bases and J 4 bases, with 10 bases left between them. CDR1 SGHAT and CDR2 FQNNGV come from the germline V gene. CDR3 bases: TGTGCCAGTATCCGGGGGAATCAGCCCCAGCATTTT. This translates into CASIRGNQPQHF.